Presented here are 28 T cell receptor beta chains from one specimen sequenced in a study of OX40 agonist ivuxolimab in advanced cancers. Measured with immunoSEQ multiplex PCR; TCRdb has only the in-frame clones, and not every one. This table holds more than 40,000 clones, more than 70% found once. Sequencing was performed on CD4+ or CD8+ T cells sorted from blood, taken in a trial of the OX40 agonist ivuxolimab. The receptor source for this set is an adult with an advanced solid tumor such as melanoma, head and neck, liver or kidney cancer.

This chain uses TRBV28 with TRBJ1-5; D call uncertain. The CDR3 length is 12 residues. V lost 8 bases and J 4 bases, leaving 9 bases between the germline ends. Germline V CDR1 and CDR2: MDHEN, SYDVKM. The CDR3 loop is CASGGPNQPQHF. CDR3 in DNA: TGTGCCAGCGGCGGCCCGAATCAGCCCCAGCATTTT. The full variable domain, completed using reference TRBV28 and TRBJ1-5, is DVKVTQSSRYLVKRTGEKVFLECVQDMDHENMFWYRQDPGLGLRLIYFSYDVKMKEKGDIPEGYSVSREKKERFSLILESASTNQTSMYLCASGGPNQPQHFGDGTRLSIL.

The J gene is TRBJ2-7, the V gene TRBV5-1; 10 nucleotides align to TRBD1. The CDR3 spans 16 residues. With V trimmed by 2 bases and J by 7 bases, 12 bases remained unmatched. Germline CDR1 SGHRS, CDR2 YFSETQ. The CDR3 region has the DNA TGCGCCAGCAGCTTAAACTCCGGGACAGGGGCTCGAGAGCAGTACTTC. Protein: CASSLNSGTGAREQYF.

About this clone itself: The same CDR3 is also encoded by other DNA sequences in this sample. This chain uses TRBV5-1 with TRBJ2-5, with a possible D match to TRBD1 (5 bases). V was trimmed by 0 bases and J by 4 bases, leaving 10 bases between them. The CDR3 sequence is 14 residues long. Germline CDR1 is SGHRS and CDR2 is YFSETQ. CDR3: CASSLAGQGETQYF. DNA for the CDR3: TGCGCCAGCAGCTTGGCCGGTCAGGGAGAGACCCAGTACTTC. Supplemented by reference TRBV5-1 and TRBJ2-5, the full variable domain reads KAGVTQTPRYLIKTRGQQVTLSCSPISGHRSVSWYQQTPGQGLQFLFEYFSETQRNKGNFPGRFSGRQFSNSRSEMNVSTLELGDSALYLCASSLAGQGETQYFGPGTRLLVL.

This chain connects TRBV9 to TRBJ2-1, with D maybe TRBD2 (6 bases). CDR1 and CDR2 from the germline V gene are SGDLS and YYNGEE. Deletions cut 3 bases from V and 0 bases from J, with 10 bases between. This CDR3 comprises 15 residues. DNA for the CDR3: TGTGCCAGCAGCGCCGCGGGAAGCTCCTACAATGAGCAGTTCTTC. It translates to CASSAAGSSYNEQFF.

This chain links TRBV4-3 with TRBJ2-7, with no clear D. V dropped 0 bases and J dropped 6 bases, with 9 bases sitting between them. CDR1 and CDR2 (germline): LGHNA, YSLEER. CDR3 length: 13 residues. This chain's CDR3 is CASSQEWRTEQYF. The CDR3 nucleotides are TGCGCCAGCAGCCAAGAGTGGCGGACCGAGCAGTACTTC.

The rearrangement links TRBV7-9 to TRBJ2-1, with D possibly TRBD2 on 5 matching bases. The germline V gene has CDR1 SEHNR and CDR2 FQNEAQ (reference sequence). The CDR3 runs 14 residues. The germline V and J ends were trimmed by 5 bases and 4 bases, with 12 bases remaining between them. The CDR3 nucleotides are TGTGCCAGCAGCCCCGCTTCGGGGTACAATGAGCAGTTCTTC. Protein product: CASSPASGYNEQFF.

The genes are TRBV18 and TRBJ1-1; TRBD1 is a possible D gene (6 bases). Trimming took off 4 bases at V and 2 bases at J, with 17 bases between the two ends. The CDR3 sequence is 16 residues long. CDR1 is KGHSH, CDR2 LQKENI, per germline. CDR3 in DNA: TGTGCCAGCTCACAATCGTACAGGGATTACAACACTGAAGCTTTCTTT. Its protein is CASSQSYRDYNTEAFF. Complete variable domain (other parts from reference TRBV18 and TRBJ1-1): NAGVMQNPRHLVRRRGQEARLRCSPMKGHSHVYWYRQLPEEGLKFMVYLQKENIIDESGMPKERFSAEFPKEGPSILRIQQVVRGDSAAYFCASSQSYRDYNTEAFFGQGTRLTVV.

The chain has TRBV4-1 and TRBJ1-1; 9 bases are a match to TRBD1. In germline, CDR1 is MGHRA, CDR2 YSYEKL. The V gene end was trimmed by 4 bases and the J gene end by 5 bases; junction bases not matched to a gene: 8. The CDR3 spans 15 residues. The CDR3 DNA sequence: TGCGCCAGCAGCCTAACCGGGACAGGGCATACTGAAGCTTTCTTT. Translation: CASSLTGTGHTEAFF.

This clone has a single count. V gene TRBV15 combines with J gene TRBJ2-7; D call uncertain. The CDR3 spans 12 residues. Deletions cut 0 bases from V and 9 bases from J, with 9 bases between. From germline, CDR1 is LNHNV and CDR2 YYDKDF (reference sequence). The CDR3 DNA is TGTGCCACCAGCAGAGATGTACAGACGCAGTACTTC. Protein product: CATSRDVQTQYF.

The chain's CDR3 is CASSFQGSDNQPQHF. DNA of the CDR3: TGTGCCAGCAGTTTCCAGGGGAGTGACAATCAGCCCCAGCATTTT. The chain uses TRBV27 and TRBJ1-5, with D possibly matching TRBD1 (6 bases). The CDR3 runs to 15 residues. Trimming pared 3 bases from V and 3 bases from J, leaving 12 bases between. Germline CDR1 is MNHEY and CDR2 is SMNVEV (reference sequence).

The chain joins TRBV19 to TRBJ1-1; D is ambiguous. The germline V and J ends were trimmed by 3 bases and 11 bases, with 10 bases remaining between them. The germline gives CDR1 LNHDA, CDR2 SQIVND (reference sequence). The CDR3 is 11 residues long. CDR3 amino acids: CASSILSFAFF. The DNA of the CDR3 is TGTGCCAGTAGTATCTTGAGTTTTGCTTTCTTT.

The gene calls are TRBV5-4 and TRBJ2-3; perhaps TRBD2 as D (7 bases). This CDR3 spans 15 amino acids. V shed 6 bases and J shed 4 bases, with 18 bases lying between them. Germline CDR1 SGHNT, CDR2 YYREEE (reference sequence). In nucleotides, the CDR3 is TGTGCCAGCACTTTAGGGGGGGGCCGGGCAGATACGCAGTATTTT. Amino acids: CASTLGGGRADTQYF.

V gene TRBV5-8 combines with J gene TRBJ2-4, with TRBD1 matching 9 bases. Per germline, CDR1 SGHTS and CDR2 YDEGEE. CDR3 size: 13 residues. V shed 4 bases, J shed 6 bases, and the junction held 2 bases outside the gene matches. The CDR3 DNA reads TGTGCCAGCAGCCGGACAGGGGCAAACATTCAGTACTTC. Encoded protein: CASSRTGANIQYF.

DNA for the CDR3: TGTGCCAGCAGTTTTACCTCAATAGCGGGAGGTGATGAGCAGTTCTTC. It is translated as CASSFTSIAGGDEQFF. The V call is TRBV27, the J call TRBJ2-1, with 10 nucleotides matching TRBD2. This CDR3 spans 16 amino acids. Trimming took 3 bases from V and 8 from J; bases not matched to a gene: 10. CDR1 and CDR2 (germline): MNHEY, SMNVEV (reference sequence).

V gene TRBV27 combines with J gene TRBJ2-7; 8 positions agree with TRBD2. CDR1 and CDR2 from the germline V gene are MNHEY and SMNVEV (reference sequence). The CDR3 totals 17 residues. Trimming removed 7 bases from V and 2 bases from J; junction bases left unmatched: 16. CDR3 nucleotide sequence: TGTGCCAGCATTCCAGCGGGAGTTCCCCCGAGGACCTACGAGCAGTACTTC. Translated: CASIPAGVPPRTYEQYF.

The V call is TRBV5-5, the J call TRBJ2-1; 14 bases are a match to TRBD2. The J segment lost 6 bases and the V segment lost 4 bases, leaving 9 bases of the junction unmatched. The CDR3 is 17 amino acids. Germline V CDR1 and CDR2: SGHKS, YYEKEE (reference sequence). The CDR3: CASSTRTSGRSVNEQFF. CDR3 coding DNA: TGTGCCAGCAGCACCAGGACTAGCGGGAGGAGTGTCAATGAGCAGTTCTTC.

The rearrangement joins TRBV5-1 to TRBJ2-7; D possibly uses TRBD1 or TRBD2 (6 bases each). The V end was cut by 0 bases, the J end by 0 bases, with 13 bases between. The CDR3 runs to 16 residues. Germline CDR1 reads SGHRS; CDR2 reads YFSETQ. CDR3 nucleotide sequence: TGCGCCAGCAGCTTGGGACAGGCCGGGAGCTCCTACGAGCAGTACTTC. Amino acids: CASSLGQAGSSYEQYF.

V gene TRBV7-2 combines with J gene TRBJ1-6, with 8 bases fitting TRBD1. In germline, CDR1 is SGHTA, CDR2 FQGNSA. V gave up 1 base and J gave up 7 bases; unmatched junction bases: 12. The CDR3 length is 18 residues. CDR3 residues: CASSLEGGYRDRNSPLHF. DNA of the CDR3: TGTGCCAGCAGCTTAGAGGGCGGGTACCGGGACAGGAATTCACCCCTCCACTTT.

The chain uses TRBV19 and TRBJ1-5; no reliable D call. V dropped 5 bases and J dropped 5 bases, with 7 bases sitting between them. The germline gives CDR1 LNHDA, CDR2 SQIVND (reference sequence). The CDR3 spans 12 residues. In nucleotides, the CDR3 is TGTGCCAGTAGTTATCTTGATCAGCCCCAGCATTTT. Its protein is CASSYLDQPQHF.

The chain recombines TRBV4-1 with TRBJ2-7, with TRBD2 matching 11 bases. Unmatched junction bases numbered 11, after V lost 3 bases and J lost 4 bases. The germline V gene encodes CDR1 MGHRA and CDR2 YSYEKL. This CDR3 has 17 amino acids. The CDR3 DNA is TGCGCCAGCAGCCACCTCCCTAGCGGGACTAGCGGTTACGAGCAGTACTTC. Translation gives CASSHLPSGTSGYEQYF.

J is TRBJ1-2 and V is TRBV19; 8 bases line up with TRBD1. In germline, CDR1 is LNHDA, CDR2 SQIVND (reference sequence). This CDR3 is 13 amino acids long. Trimming cost V 3 bases and J 8 bases; bases outside gene matches: 5. CDR3 nucleotides: TGTGCCAGTAGTATCACAGGGGGATCCGGCTACACCTTC. It encodes CASSITGGSGYTF.

CDR3 in amino acids: CASSTTSASTDTQYF. Written as DNA, the CDR3 is TGTGCCAGCAGCACGACTAGTGCTAGCACAGATACGCAGTATTTT. The V call is TRBV6-1, the J call TRBJ2-3; maybe TRBD2 (6 bases). The CDR3 contains 15 residues. Trimming took off 6 bases at V and 0 bases at J, with 13 bases between the two ends. Per germline, CDR1 MNHNS and CDR2 SASEGT.

The J gene is TRBJ2-1, the V gene TRBV9; TRBD2 aligns across 7 bases. Per the germline V gene, CDR1 is SGDLS and CDR2 is YYNGEE. This CDR3 has 16 residues. The V gene end was trimmed by 4 bases and the J gene end by 6 bases; junction bases not matched to a gene: 13. In DNA, the CDR3 is TGTGCCAGCAGCACTCGGCGGGGGATAGCGGCCAATGAGCAGTTCTTC. This translates into CASSTRRGIAANEQFF.

The chain combines TRBV5-4 with TRBJ1-2, with a tentative D call TRBD1 (6 bases). Trimming pared 4 bases from V and 3 bases from J, leaving 10 bases between. Germline CDR1 SGHNT, CDR2 YYREEE (reference sequence). This CDR3 comprises 13 residues. Here the CDR3 reads CASSLDSDYGYTF. The CDR3 DNA is TGTGCCAGCAGCCTGGACAGCGACTATGGCTACACCTTC. Filled out from reference TRBV5-4 and TRBJ1-2, the complete variable domain reads ETGVTQSPTHLIKTRGQQVTLRCSSQSGHNTVSWYQQALGQGPQFIFQYYREEENGRGNFPPRFSGLQFPNYSSELNVNALELDDSALYLCASSLDSDYGYTFGSGTRLTVV.

This chain uses TRBV14 with TRBJ1-1; a weak D match, TRBD1 (6 bases). V was pared by 3 bases and J by 5 bases, with 16 bases between. The CDR3 has 15 residues. Germline V gene sequence: CDR1 SGHDN, CDR2 FVKESK. CDR3 sequence reads: CASSQRGGRITEAFF. CDR3 DNA: TGTGCCAGCAGCCAGAGGGGGGGTAGAATAACTGAAGCTTTCTTT.

The genes are TRBV10-3 and TRBJ1-1; 7 nucleotides line up with TRBD1. With V trimmed by 6 bases and J by 4 bases, 8 bases remained unmatched. From germline, CDR1 is ENHRY and CDR2 SYGVKD. The CDR3 length is 14 residues. CDR3 nucleotides: TGTGCCATCAGAGCAGGGGGTTTGGGCACTGAAGCTTTCTTT. It is translated as CAIRAGGLGTEAFF.

The chain uses TRBV7-2 and TRBJ1-4; D not certain. The CDR3 runs 14 residues. Germline CDR1 is SGHTA and CDR2 is FQGNSA. The V and J ends lost 5 bases and 8 bases respectively, with 15 bases between them. DNA for the CDR3: TGTGCCAGCAGCCTTAGCTCGCTTGGGGAAAAACTGTTTTTT. Protein sequence: CASSLSSLGEKLFF.

This sequence joins TRBV29-1 and TRBJ1-1, with 7 bases fitting TRBD1. The CDR3 length is 18 residues. The trim removed 6 bases at V and 0 bases at J, leaving 19 bases unmatched. Germline CDR1 is SQVTM and CDR2 is ANQGSEA. CDR3 sequence reads: CSVSQKDRTNRMNTEAFF. The CDR3, as DNA: TGCAGCGTCTCCCAGAAGGACAGGACCAATAGAATGAACACTGAAGCTTTCTTT.